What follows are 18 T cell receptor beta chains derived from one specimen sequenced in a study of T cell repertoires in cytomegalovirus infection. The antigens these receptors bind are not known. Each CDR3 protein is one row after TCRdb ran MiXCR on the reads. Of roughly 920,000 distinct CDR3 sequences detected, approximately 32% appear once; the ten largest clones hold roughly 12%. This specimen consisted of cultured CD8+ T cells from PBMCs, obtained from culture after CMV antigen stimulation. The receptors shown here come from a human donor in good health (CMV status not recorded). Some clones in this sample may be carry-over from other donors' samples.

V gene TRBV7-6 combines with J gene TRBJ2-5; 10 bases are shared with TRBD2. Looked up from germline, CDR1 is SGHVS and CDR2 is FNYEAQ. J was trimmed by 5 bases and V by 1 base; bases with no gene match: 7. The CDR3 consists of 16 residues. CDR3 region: CASSLGDSGGLETQYF. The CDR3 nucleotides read TGTGCCAGCAGCTTAGGGGATAGCGGGGGGTTGGAGACCCAGTACTTC.

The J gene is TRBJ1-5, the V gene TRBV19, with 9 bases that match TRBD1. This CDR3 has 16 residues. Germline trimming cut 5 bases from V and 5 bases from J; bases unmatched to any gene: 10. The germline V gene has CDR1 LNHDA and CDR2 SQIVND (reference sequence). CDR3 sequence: CASSPTGGSMYQPQHF. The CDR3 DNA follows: TGTGCCAGTAGTCCGACAGGGGGATCGATGTATCAGCCCCAGCATTTT.

The CDR3, as DNA: TGTGCCAGCAGCTTCCCCGCCAGCTATGGCTACACCTTC. The encoded protein is CASSFPASYGYTF. The chain employs TRBV7-6 and TRBJ1-2, with no clear D. Trimming took 3 bases from V and 4 from J, leaving 9 bases between them. Germline CDR1 reads SGHVS; CDR2 reads FNYEAQ. The CDR3 runs 13 residues.

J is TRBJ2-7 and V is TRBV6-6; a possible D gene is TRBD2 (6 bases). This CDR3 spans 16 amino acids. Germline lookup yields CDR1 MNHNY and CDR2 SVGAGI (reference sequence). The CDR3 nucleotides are TGTGCCAGCAGTTACTCGATTGGGACTTCGGCCTACGAGCAGCACGTC. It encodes CASSYSIGTSAYEQHV.

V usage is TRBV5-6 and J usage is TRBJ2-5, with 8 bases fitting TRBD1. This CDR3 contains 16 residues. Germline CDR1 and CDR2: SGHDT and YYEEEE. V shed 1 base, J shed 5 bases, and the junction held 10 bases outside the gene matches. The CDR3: CASSLKDREFMETQYF. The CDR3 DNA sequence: TGTGCCAGCAGCTTGAAGGACAGGGAGTTTATGGAGACCCAGTACTTC.

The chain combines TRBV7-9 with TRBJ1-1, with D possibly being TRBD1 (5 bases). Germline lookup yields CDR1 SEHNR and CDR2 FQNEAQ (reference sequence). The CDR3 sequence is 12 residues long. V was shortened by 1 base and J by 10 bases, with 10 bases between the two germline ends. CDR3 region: CASSLGGQRAFF. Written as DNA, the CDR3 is TGTGCCAGCAGCTTAGGAGGACAACGAGCTTTCTTT.

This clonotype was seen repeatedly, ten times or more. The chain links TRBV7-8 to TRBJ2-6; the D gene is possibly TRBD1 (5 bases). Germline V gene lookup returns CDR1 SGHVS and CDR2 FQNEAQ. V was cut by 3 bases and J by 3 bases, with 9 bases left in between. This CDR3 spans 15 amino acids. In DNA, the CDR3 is TGTGCCAGCAGCTTGGTGGGGCGTGGGGCCAACGTCCTGACTTTC. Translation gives CASSLVGRGANVLTF.

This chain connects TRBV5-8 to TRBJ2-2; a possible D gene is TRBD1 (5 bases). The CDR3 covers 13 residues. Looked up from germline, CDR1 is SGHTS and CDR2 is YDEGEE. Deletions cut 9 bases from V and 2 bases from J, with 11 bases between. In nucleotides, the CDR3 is TGTGCCACCGACAGAGAAAACACCGGGGAGCTGTTTTTT. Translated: CATDRENTGELFF.

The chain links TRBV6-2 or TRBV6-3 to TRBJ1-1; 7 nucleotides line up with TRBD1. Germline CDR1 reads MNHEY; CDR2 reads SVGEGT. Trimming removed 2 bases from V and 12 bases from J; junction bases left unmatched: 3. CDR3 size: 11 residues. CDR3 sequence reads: CASSYGQDPFF. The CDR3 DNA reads TGTGCCAGCAGTTACGGACAGGATCCTTTCTTT.

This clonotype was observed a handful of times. The CDR3 sequence is CASSSFWTQETQYF. DNA of the CDR3: TGTGCCAGCAGCTCCTTCTGGACTCAAGAGACCCAGTACTTC. The chain combines TRBV7-9 with TRBJ2-5, with D possibly being TRBD2 (5 bases). The CDR3 has 14 residues. V gave up 4 bases and J gave up 2 bases, with 11 bases separating them. Per germline, CDR1 SEHNR and CDR2 FQNEAQ (reference sequence).

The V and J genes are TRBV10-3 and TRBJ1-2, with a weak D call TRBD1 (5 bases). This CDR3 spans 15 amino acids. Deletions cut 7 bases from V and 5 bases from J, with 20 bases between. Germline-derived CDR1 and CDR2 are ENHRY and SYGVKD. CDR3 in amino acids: CAIKATTGTEYGYTF. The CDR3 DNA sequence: TGTGCCATCAAGGCCACCACCGGGACCGAGTATGGCTACACCTTC.

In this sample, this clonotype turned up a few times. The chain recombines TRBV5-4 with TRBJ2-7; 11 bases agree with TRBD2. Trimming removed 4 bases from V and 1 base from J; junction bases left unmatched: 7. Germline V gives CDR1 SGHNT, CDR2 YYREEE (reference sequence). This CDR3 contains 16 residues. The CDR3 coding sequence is TGTGCCAGCAGCGGAGGTCCTAGCGGGGGGTCCTACGAGCAGTACGTC. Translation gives CASSGGPSGGSYEQYV.

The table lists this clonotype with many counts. The CDR3 sequence is CASSPEPSSYNEQFF. The CDR3 DNA reads TGTGCCAGCAGCCCGGAACCGAGCTCCTACAATGAGCAGTTCTTC. This chain uses TRBV7-2 with TRBJ2-1; no firm D call. V was clipped by 5 bases and J by 0 bases, with 11 bases between them. The germline CDR1 and CDR2 sequences are SGHTA and FQGNSA. The CDR3 contains 15 residues.

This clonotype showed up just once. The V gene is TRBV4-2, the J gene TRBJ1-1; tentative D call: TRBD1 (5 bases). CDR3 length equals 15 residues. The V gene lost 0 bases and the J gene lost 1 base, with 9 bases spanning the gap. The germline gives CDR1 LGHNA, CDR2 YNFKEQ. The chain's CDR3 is CASSQDGAPNTEAFF. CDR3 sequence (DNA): TGTGCCAGCAGCCAAGACGGGGCACCGAACACTGAAGCTTTCTTT.

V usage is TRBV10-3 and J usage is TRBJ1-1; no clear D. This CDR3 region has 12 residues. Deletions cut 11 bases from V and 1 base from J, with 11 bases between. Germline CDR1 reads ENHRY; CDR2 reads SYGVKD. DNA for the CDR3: TGTGCCGTTGGTAGCTGGAACACTGAAGCTTTCTTT. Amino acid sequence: CAVGSWNTEAFF.

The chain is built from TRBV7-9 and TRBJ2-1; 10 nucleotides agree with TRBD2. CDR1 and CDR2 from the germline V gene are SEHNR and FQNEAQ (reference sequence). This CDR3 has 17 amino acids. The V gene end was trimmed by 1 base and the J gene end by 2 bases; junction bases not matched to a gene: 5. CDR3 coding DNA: TGTGCCAGCAGCTTAGTTGGACTAGCGGAGCCCTACAATGAGCAGTTCTTC. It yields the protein CASSLVGLAEPYNEQFF.

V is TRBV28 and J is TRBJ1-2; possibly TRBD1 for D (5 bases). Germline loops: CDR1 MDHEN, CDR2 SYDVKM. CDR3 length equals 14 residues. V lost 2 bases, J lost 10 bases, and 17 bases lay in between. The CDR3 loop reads CASSLRAQGRLYTF. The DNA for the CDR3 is TGTGCCAGCAGTTTAAGGGCCCAGGGACGCCTCTACACCTTC.

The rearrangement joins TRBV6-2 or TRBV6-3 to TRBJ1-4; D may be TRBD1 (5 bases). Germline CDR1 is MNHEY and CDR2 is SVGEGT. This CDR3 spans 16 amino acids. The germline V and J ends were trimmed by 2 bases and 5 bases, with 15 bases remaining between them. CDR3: CASSYGVARGNEKLFF. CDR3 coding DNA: TGTGCCAGCAGTTACGGCGTGGCACGGGGGAATGAAAAACTGTTTTTT.